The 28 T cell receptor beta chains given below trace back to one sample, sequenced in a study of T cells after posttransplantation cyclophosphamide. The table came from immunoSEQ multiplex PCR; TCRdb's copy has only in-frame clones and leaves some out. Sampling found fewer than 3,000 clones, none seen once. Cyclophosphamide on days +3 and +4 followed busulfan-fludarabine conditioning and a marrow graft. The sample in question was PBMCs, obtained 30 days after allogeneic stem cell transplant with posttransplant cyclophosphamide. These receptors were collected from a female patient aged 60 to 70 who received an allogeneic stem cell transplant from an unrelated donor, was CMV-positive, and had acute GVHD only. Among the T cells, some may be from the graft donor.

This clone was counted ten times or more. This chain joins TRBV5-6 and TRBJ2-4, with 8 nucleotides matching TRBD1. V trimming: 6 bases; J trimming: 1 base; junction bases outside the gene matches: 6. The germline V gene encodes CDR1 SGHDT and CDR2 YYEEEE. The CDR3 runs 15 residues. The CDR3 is CASKQGVGAKNIQYF. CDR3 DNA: TGTGCCAGCAAACAGGGGGTTGGGGCCAAAAACATTCAGTACTTC. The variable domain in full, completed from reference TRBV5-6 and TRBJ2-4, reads DAGVTQSPTHLIKTRGQQVTLRCSPKSGHDTVSWYQQALGQGPQFIFQYYEEEERQRGNFPDRFSGHQFPNYSSELNVNALLLGDSALYLCASKQGVGAKNIQYFGAGTRLSVL.

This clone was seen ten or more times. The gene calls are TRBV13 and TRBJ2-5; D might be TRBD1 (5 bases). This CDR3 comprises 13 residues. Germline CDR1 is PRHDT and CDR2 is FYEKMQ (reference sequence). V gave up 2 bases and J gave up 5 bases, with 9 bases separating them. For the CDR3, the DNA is TGTGCCAGCAGCTTATGGGGCCGGGAGACCCAGTACTTC. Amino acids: CASSLWGRETQYF.

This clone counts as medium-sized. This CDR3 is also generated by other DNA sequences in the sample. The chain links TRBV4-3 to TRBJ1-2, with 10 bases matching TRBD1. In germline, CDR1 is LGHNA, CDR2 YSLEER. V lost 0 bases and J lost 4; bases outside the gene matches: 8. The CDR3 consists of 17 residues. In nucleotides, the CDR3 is TGCGCCAGCAGCCAAGATCCTCGCGGACAGGGGGTCTATGGCTACACCTTC. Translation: CASSQDPRGQGVYGYTF.

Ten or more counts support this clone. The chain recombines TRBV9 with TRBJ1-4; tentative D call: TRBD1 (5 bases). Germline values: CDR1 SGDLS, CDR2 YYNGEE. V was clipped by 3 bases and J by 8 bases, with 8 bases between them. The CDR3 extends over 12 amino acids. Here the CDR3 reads CASSGGGEKLFF. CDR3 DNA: TGTGCCAGCAGCGGCGGGGGGGAAAAACTGTTTTTT.

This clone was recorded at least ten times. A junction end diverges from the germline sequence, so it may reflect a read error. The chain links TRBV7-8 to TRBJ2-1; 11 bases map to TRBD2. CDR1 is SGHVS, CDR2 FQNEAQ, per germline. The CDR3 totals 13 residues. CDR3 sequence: CASSRGLAASRVF. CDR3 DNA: TGTGCCAGCAGCCGGGGACTAGCGGCCAGTAGAGTCTTC.

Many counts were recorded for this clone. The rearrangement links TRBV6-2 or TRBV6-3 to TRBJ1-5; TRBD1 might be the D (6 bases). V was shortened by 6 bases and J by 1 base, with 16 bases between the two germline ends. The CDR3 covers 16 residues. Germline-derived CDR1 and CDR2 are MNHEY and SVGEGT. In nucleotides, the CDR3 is TGTGCCAGCAGCGAACAGGGAGGATGGAGCAATCAGCCCCAGCATTTT. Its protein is CASSEQGGWSNQPQHF.

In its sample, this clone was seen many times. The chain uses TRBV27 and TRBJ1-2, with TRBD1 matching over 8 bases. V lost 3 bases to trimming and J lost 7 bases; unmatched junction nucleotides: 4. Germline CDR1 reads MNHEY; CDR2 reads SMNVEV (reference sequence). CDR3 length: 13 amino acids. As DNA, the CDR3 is TGTGCCAGCAGTTTTGGCAGGGGGCTTGGCTACACCTTC. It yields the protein CASSFGRGLGYTF.

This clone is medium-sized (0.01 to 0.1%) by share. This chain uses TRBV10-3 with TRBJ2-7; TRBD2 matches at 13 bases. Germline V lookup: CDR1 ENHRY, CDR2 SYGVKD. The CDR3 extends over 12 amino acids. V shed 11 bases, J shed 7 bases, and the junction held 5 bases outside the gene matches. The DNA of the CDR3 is TGTGCCGGGACTAGCGGGACTGGGGAGCAGTACTTC. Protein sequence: CAGTSGTGEQYF.

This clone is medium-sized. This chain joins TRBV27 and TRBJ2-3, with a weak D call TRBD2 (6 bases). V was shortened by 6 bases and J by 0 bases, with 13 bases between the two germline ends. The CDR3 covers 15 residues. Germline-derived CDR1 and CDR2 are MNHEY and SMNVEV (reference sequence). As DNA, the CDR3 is TGTGCCAGCAGCCCTAAGGGGACTAGCACAGATACGCAGTATTTT. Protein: CASSPKGTSTDTQYF.

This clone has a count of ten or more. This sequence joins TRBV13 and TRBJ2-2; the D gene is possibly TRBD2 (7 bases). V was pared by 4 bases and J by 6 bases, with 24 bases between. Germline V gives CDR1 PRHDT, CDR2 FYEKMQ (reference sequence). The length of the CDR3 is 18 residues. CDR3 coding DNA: TGTGCCAGCAGCTCTATATCCCCGGGGAGGGGGACCTCCGGGGAGCTGTTTTTT. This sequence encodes CASSSISPGRGTSGELFF.

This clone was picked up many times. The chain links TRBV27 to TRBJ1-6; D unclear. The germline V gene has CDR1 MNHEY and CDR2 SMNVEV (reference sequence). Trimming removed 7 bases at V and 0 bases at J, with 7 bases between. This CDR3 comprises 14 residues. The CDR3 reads CASTQSSYNSPLHF. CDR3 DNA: TGTGCCAGCACACAGAGCTCCTATAATTCACCCCTCCACTTT.

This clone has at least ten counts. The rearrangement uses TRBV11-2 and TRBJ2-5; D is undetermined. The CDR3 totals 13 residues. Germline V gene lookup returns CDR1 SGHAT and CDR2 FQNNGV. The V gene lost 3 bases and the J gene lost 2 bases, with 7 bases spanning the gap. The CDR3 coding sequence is TGTGCCAGCAGCTTCGGCGGACAAGAGACCCAGTACTTC. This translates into CASSFGGQETQYF. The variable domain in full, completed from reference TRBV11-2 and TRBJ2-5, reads EAGVAQSPRYKIIEKRQSVAFWCNPISGHATLYWYQQILGQGPKLLIQFQNNGVVDDSQLPKDRFSAERLKGVDSTLKIQPAKLEDSAVYLCASSFGGQETQYFGPGTRLLVL.

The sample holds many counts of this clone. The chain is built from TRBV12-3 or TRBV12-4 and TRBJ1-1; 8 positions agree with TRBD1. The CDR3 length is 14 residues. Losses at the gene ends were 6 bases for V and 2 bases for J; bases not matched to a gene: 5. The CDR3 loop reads CASSPGTGNTEAFF. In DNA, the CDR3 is TGTGCCAGCAGCCCCGGGACAGGCAACACTGAAGCTTTCTTT.

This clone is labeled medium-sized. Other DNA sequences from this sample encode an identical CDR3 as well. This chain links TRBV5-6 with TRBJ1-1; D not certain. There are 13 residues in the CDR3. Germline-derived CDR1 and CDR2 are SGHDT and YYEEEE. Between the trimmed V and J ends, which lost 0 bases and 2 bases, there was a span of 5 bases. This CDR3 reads CASSLGTNTEAFF. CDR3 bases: TGTGCCAGCAGCTTGGGAACTAACACTGAAGCTTTCTTT.

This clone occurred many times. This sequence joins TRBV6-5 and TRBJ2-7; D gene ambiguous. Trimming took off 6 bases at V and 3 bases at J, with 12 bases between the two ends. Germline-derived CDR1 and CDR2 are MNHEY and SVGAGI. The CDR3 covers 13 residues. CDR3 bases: TGTGCCAGCAGCCTCAACGCGTACTACGAGCAGTACTTC. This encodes CASSLNAYYEQYF.

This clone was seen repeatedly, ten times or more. This CDR3 reads CASSNSTGWLGTDTQYF. Here the CDR3 DNA reads TGTGCCAGCAGCAACAGCACAGGGTGGCTGGGCACAGATACGCAGTATTTT. The chain carries TRBV13 and TRBJ2-3, with D possibly TRBD1 on 6 matching bases. This CDR3 is 17 amino acids long. Trimming cost V 5 bases and J 1 base, with 19 bases left between them. Germline V gene lookup returns CDR1 PRHDT and CDR2 FYEKMQ (reference sequence).

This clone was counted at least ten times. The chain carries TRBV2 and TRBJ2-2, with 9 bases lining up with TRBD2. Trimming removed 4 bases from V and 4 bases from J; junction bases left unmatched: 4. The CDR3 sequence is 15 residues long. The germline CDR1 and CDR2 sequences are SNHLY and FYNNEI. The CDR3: CASSGGGGFTGELFF. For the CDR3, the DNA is TGTGCCAGCAGTGGCGGGGGGGGGTTCACCGGGGAGCTGTTTTTT. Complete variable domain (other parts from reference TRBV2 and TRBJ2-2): EPEVTQTPSHQVTQMGQEVILRCVPISNHLYFYWYRQILGQKVEFLVSFYNNEISEKSEIFDDQFSVERPDGSNFTLKIRSTKLEDSAMYFCASSGGGGFTGELFFGEGSRLTVL.

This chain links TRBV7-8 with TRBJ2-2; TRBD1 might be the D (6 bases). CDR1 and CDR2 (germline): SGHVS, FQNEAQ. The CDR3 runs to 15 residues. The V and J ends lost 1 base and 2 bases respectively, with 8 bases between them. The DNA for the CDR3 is TGTGCCAGCAGCTTAGTAGGGGGTAACACCGGGGAGCTGTTTTTT. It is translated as CASSLVGGNTGELFF.

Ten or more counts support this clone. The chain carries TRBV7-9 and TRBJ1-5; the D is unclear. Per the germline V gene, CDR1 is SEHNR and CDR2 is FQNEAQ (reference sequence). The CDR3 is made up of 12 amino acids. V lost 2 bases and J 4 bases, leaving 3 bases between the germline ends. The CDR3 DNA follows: TGTGCCAGCAGCTTATCAAATCAGCCCCAGCATTTT. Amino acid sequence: CASSLSNQPQHF.

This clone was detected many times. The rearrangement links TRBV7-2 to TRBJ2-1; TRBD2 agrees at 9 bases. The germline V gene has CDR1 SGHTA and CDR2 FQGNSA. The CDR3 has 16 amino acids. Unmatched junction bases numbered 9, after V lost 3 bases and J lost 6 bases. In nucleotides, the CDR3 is TGTGCCAGCAGCTTCCCAGCGGGAGGCGGGTCCAATGAGCAGTTCTTC. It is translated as CASSFPAGGGSNEQFF.

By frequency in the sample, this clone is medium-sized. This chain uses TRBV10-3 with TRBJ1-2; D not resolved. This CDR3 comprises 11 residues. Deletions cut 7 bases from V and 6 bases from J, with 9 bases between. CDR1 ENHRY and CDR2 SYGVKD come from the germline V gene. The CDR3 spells CAINVGDGYTF. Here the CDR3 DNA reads TGTGCCATCAATGTCGGGGATGGCTACACCTTC.

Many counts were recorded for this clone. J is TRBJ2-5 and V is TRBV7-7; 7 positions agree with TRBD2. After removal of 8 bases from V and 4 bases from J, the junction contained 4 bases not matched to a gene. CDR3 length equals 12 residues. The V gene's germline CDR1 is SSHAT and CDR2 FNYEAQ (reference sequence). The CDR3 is CASPGGRETQYF. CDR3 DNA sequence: TGTGCCAGCCCCGGGGGGAGAGAGACCCAGTACTTC.

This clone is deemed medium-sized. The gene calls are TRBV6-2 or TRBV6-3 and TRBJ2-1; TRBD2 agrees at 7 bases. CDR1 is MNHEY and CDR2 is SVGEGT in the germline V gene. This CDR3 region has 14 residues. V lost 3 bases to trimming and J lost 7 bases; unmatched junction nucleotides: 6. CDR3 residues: CASSYGLVSNEQFF. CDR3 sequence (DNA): TGTGCCAGCAGTTATGGACTAGTCAGTAATGAGCAGTTCTTC.

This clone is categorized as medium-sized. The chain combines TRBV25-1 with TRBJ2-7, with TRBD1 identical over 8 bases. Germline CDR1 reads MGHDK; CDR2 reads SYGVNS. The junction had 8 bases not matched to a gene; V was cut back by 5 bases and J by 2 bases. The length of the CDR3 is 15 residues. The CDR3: CASSSPGQVPYEQYF. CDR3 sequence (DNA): TGTGCCAGCAGTTCTCCGGGACAGGTCCCCTACGAGCAGTACTTC.

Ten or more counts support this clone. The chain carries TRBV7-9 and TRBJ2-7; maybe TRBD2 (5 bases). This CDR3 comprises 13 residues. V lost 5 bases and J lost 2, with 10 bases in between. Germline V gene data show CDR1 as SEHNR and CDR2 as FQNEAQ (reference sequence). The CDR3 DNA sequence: TGTGCCAGCAGCCCCCGGGGAGCCTACGAGCAGTACTTC. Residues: CASSPRGAYEQYF.

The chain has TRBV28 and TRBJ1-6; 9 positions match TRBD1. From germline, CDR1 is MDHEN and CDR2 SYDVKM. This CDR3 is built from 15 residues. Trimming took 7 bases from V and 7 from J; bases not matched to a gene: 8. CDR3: CASTFWGQGNSPLHF. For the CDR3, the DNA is TGTGCCAGCACCTTCTGGGGACAGGGAAATTCACCCCTCCACTTT. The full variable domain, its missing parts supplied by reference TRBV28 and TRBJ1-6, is DVKVTQSSRYLVKRTGEKVFLECVQDMDHENMFWYRQDPGLGLRLIYFSYDVKMKEKGDIPEGYSVSREKKERFSLILESASTNQTSMYLCASTFWGQGNSPLHFGNGTRLTVT.

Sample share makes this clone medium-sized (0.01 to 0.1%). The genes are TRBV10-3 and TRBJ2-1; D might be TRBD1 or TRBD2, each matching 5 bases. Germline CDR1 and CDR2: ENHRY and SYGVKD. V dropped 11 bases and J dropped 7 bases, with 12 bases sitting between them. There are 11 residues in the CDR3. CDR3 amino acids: CASTEGNEQFF. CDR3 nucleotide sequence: TGTGCCTCCACAGAGGGGAATGAGCAGTTCTTC.

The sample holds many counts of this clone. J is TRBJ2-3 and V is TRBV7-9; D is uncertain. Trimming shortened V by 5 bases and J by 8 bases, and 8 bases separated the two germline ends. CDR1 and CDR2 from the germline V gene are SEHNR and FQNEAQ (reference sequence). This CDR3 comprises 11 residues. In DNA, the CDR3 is TGTGCCAGCAGCAAAGAAGGTACGCAGTATTTT. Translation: CASSKEGTQYF.